This T cell receptor (beta chain) was identified in a study of PD-L1 blockade in urothelial cancer. The CDR3 is 14 residues long. Trimming left V 0 bases short and J 7 bases short, with 12 bases between. The germline V gene has CDR1 GTSNPN and CDR2 SVGIG (reference sequence). The table came from immunoSEQ multiplex PCR; TCRdb's copy has only in-frame clones and leaves some out. The repertoire consists of approximately 110,000 clones, with approximately 90% occurring once and the leading ten covering less than 4.5%. Sample time point: peripheral blood 6 weeks after treatment start. The receptor comes from a man in his sixties with urothelial cancer. This rearrangement joins TRBV30 to TRBJ1-4, with D possibly matching TRBD1 (5 bases). The sequencing here drew on PBMCs, taken around atezolizumab (anti-PD-L1) treatment. The CDR3: CAWSVSRVGEKLFF. As DNA, the CDR3 is TGTGCCTGGAGTGTAAGCAGGGTCGGTGAAAAACTGTTTTTT.